These 32 T cell receptor beta chains were all obtained from the same sample, sequenced in a study of PD-1 blockade in classical Hodgkin lymphoma. Time point reported: cycle 4 day 1 (C4D1), after less than 7 weeks of nivolumab. Each and every patient relapsed after autologous stem cell transplantation, and patients got differing brentuximab vedotin exposure. Repertoires were generated with immunoSEQ multiplex PCR, while TCRdb's copy carries only in-frame clones and drops some. The repertoire holds about 93,000 clones, with approximately 78% as singletons. This specimen was peripheral blood mononuclear cells (PBMCs), taken before the fourth cycle of nivolumab. The receptors here all came from a human donor with classical Hodgkin lymphoma.

V and J are TRBV5-1 and TRBJ2-2; D remains ambiguous. The V and J ends lost 4 bases and 4 bases respectively, with 26 bases between them. Germline values: CDR1 SGHRS, CDR2 YFSETQ. This CDR3 is 19 amino acids long. CDR3 sequence: CASSPLPPGRDVATGELFF. Here the CDR3 DNA reads TGCGCCAGCAGCCCTCTCCCGCCAGGTCGAGACGTGGCCACCGGGGAGCTGTTTTTT.

The rearrangement uses TRBV10-3 and TRBJ1-3, with 7 bases identical to TRBD1. The CDR3 is made up of 14 amino acids. J was trimmed by 0 bases and V by 6 bases; bases with no gene match: 2. Germline-derived CDR1 and CDR2 are ENHRY and SYGVKD. CDR3 protein: CAIRRDSSGNTIYF. DNA of the CDR3: TGTGCCATCAGAAGGGACAGCTCTGGAAACACCATATATTTT.

V gene TRBV27 combines with J gene TRBJ1-5; 8 bases map to TRBD1. J was trimmed by 7 bases and V by 8 bases; bases with no gene match: 4. The germline V gene encodes CDR1 MNHEY and CDR2 SMNVEV (reference sequence). The CDR3 totals 12 residues. The CDR3 region has the DNA TGTGCCAGCGGGACAGGTTTCCAGCCCCAGCATTTT. It is translated as CASGTGFQPQHF.

This chain joins TRBV28 and TRBJ1-4; D remains unclear. The CDR3 is 14 residues long. From germline, CDR1 is MDHEN and CDR2 SYDVKM. The V and J ends lost 2 bases and 8 bases respectively, with 12 bases between them. CDR3 sequence reads: CASSLPPVAEKLFF. The CDR3 DNA follows: TGTGCCAGCAGTTTACCGCCAGTAGCGGAAAAACTGTTTTTT.

The chain carries TRBV7-9 and TRBJ1-2; a weak D match, TRBD1 (5 bases). The CDR3 is 14 residues long. V shed 5 bases and J shed 7 bases, with 17 bases lying between them. Germline V gene data show CDR1 as SEHNR and CDR2 as FQNEAQ (reference sequence). The CDR3 sequence: CASSRGLTTGGYTF. The CDR3 nucleotides are TGTGCCAGCAGCAGGGGACTGACGACTGGTGGCTACACCTTC.

This clone has a handful of counts. This chain uses TRBV6-5 with TRBJ2-7, with TRBD2 as a possible D gene (5 bases). The CDR3 is made up of 13 amino acids. Looked up from germline, CDR1 is MNHEY and CDR2 is SVGAGI. The V and J ends lost 4 bases and 4 bases respectively, with 11 bases between them. The CDR3 protein is CASSFRGGYEQYF. In DNA form, the CDR3 reads TGTGCCAGCAGTTTCCGAGGAGGATACGAGCAGTACTTC.

The chain employs TRBV5-4 and TRBJ2-5, with TRBD2 as a possible D gene (6 bases). The CDR3 is 13 residues long. The V end was cut by 7 bases, the J end by 7 bases, with 17 bases between. Germline assignment: CDR1 SGHNT and CDR2 YYREEE (reference sequence). This CDR3 reads CASRRDPARTQYF. The CDR3 nucleotides read TGTGCCAGCCGGCGGGACCCAGCCCGGACCCAGTACTTC.

The chain has TRBV27 and TRBJ2-3; tentatively, D is TRBD2 (6 bases). V was trimmed by 3 bases and J by 14 bases, leaving 18 bases between them. This CDR3 spans 13 amino acids. The germline CDR1 and CDR2 sequences are MNHEY and SMNVEV (reference sequence). The CDR3 DNA follows: TGTGCCAGCAGTTTGACGGGGGATAGCCCTTTGTATTTT. This codes for CASSLTGDSPLYF.

This chain joins TRBV5-1 and TRBJ2-2, with 10 bases aligning to TRBD2. V lost 4 bases, J lost 7 bases, and 10 bases stayed unmatched. The V gene's germline CDR1 is SGHRS and CDR2 YFSETQ. This CDR3 region has 16 residues. The CDR3 bases are TGCGCCAGCAGCACCACTAGCGGGGACGGGGTCGGGGAGCTGTTTTTT. It translates to CASSTTSGDGVGELFF.

The chain employs TRBV6-5 and TRBJ2-7; 8 nucleotides align to TRBD2. CDR3 length: 13 amino acids. Losses at the gene ends were 7 bases for V and 4 bases for J; bases not matched to a gene: 6. Germline CDR1 and CDR2: MNHEY and SVGAGI. CDR3 amino acids: CASTESSGYEQYF. CDR3 DNA sequence: TGTGCCAGCACAGAGTCTAGCGGGTACGAGCAGTACTTC.

The V gene is TRBV2, the J gene TRBJ2-2; 9 bases fit TRBD1. Germline V CDR1 and CDR2: SNHLY, FYNNEI. V lost 6 bases, J lost 4 bases, and 6 bases stayed unmatched. The CDR3 length is 15 residues. The CDR3 DNA reads TGTGCCAGCAGGGCCGGGACAGGGCCCACCGGGGAGCTGTTTTTT. Amino acids: CASRAGTGPTGELFF. Filled out from reference TRBV2 and TRBJ2-2, the complete variable domain reads EPEVTQTPSHQVTQMGQEVILRCVPISNHLYFYWYRQILGQKVEFLVSFYNNEISEKSEIFDDQFSVERPDGSNFTLKIRSTKLEDSAMYFCASRAGTGPTGELFFGEGSRLTVL.

The chain links TRBV28 to TRBJ2-1; D gene uncertain. CDR1 MDHEN and CDR2 SYDVKM come from the germline V gene. The CDR3 has 11 amino acids. V was cut by 5 bases and J by 9 bases, with 8 bases left in between. The CDR3 region has the DNA TGTGCCAGCAGTGGAGCAGGTGAGCAGTTCTTC. The encoded protein is CASSGAGEQFF. Together with reference TRBV28 and TRBJ2-1, the CDR3 gives the full variable domain: DVKVTQSSRYLVKRTGEKVFLECVQDMDHENMFWYRQDPGLGLRLIYFSYDVKMKEKGDIPEGYSVSREKKERFSLILESASTNQTSMYLCASSGAGEQFFGPGTRLTVL.

The chain links TRBV29-1 to TRBJ2-1, with D perhaps matching TRBD2 (5 bases). There are 13 residues in the CDR3. Germline loops: CDR1 SQVTM, CDR2 ANQGSEA. This CDR3 is CSTKAESYNEQFF. CDR3 DNA sequence: TGCAGTACAAAAGCGGAATCCTACAATGAGCAGTTCTTC.

The chain carries TRBV6-1 and TRBJ1-5; 8 bases line up with TRBD1. The junction had 7 bases not matched to a gene; V was cut back by 0 bases and J by 9 bases. CDR1 MNHNS and CDR2 SASEGT come from the germline V gene. This CDR3 region has 15 residues. The CDR3 nucleotides are TGTGCCAGCAGTGAAGCGGCGGGGGGACAGGCGCCCCAGCATTTT. As protein: CASSEAAGGQAPQHF.

V and J are TRBV5-1 and TRBJ1-2; D may be TRBD1 (5 bases). Trimming removed 5 bases at V and 2 bases at J, with 16 bases between. Germline V CDR1 and CDR2: SGHRS, YFSETQ. This CDR3 region has 15 residues. CDR3: CASRVPEGRNYGYTF. The CDR3 region has the DNA TGCGCCAGCAGGGTCCCCGAGGGGCGAAACTATGGCTACACCTTC.

The chain combines TRBV10-1 with TRBJ2-7; D gene unclear. The CDR3 runs 16 residues. V was shortened by 3 bases and J by 3 bases, with 18 bases between the two germline ends. Germline lookup yields CDR1 WNHNN and CDR2 SYGVQD (reference sequence). Here the CDR3 DNA reads TGCGCCAGCAGTGATCCCAGGAGTCCGGAAGGCTACGAGCAGTACTTC. Its translation: CASSDPRSPEGYEQYF.

V is TRBV7-9 and J is TRBJ1-1, with a tentative D call TRBD1 (5 bases). CDR1 and CDR2 (germline): SEHNR, FQNEAQ (reference sequence). This CDR3 is built from 16 residues. Trimming removed 5 bases at V and 5 bases at J, with 21 bases between. The CDR3 sequence is CASSDGRQGVYTEAFF. The CDR3 bases are TGTGCCAGCAGCGACGGGAGGCAGGGCGTATATACTGAAGCTTTCTTT.

V usage is TRBV5-4 and J usage is TRBJ2-6, with 8 bases fitting TRBD2. This CDR3 region has 16 residues. V gave up 4 bases and J gave up 0 bases; unmatched junction bases: 3. Germline V gene data show CDR1 as SGHNT and CDR2 as YYREEE (reference sequence). In nucleotides, the CDR3 is TGTGCCAGCAGCCGGGAGGGAACCTCTGGGGCCAACGTCCTGACTTTC. Protein sequence: CASSREGTSGANVLTF.

This clone was seen just once. The chain uses TRBV30 and TRBJ2-2; TRBD2 agrees at 9 bases. V gave up 3 bases and J gave up 3 bases; unmatched junction bases: 2. Germline V gene lookup returns CDR1 GTSNPN and CDR2 SVGIG (reference sequence). This CDR3 contains 14 residues. The CDR3 sequence: CAWRREGDTGELFF. In nucleotides, the CDR3 is TGTGCCTGGAGGCGGGAGGGGGACACCGGGGAGCTGTTTTTT.

This clone has at least ten counts. V usage is TRBV6-5 and J usage is TRBJ2-1; 7 nucleotides agree with TRBD1. V dropped 6 bases and J dropped 1; count of bases not matched to a gene: 6. The CDR3 contains 15 residues. Germline V CDR1 and CDR2: MNHEY, SVGAGI. The CDR3 DNA reads as TGTGCCAGCAGCGTGACAGGGCATTCCTACAATGAGCAGTTCTTC. This gives the protein CASSVTGHSYNEQFF.

CDR3 loop: CASTPTDQPQHF. The DNA of the CDR3 is TGTGCCAGCACCCCGACAGATCAGCCCCAGCATTTT. The chain recombines TRBV6-1 with TRBJ1-5; the D gene is possibly TRBD1 (5 bases). CDR1 is MNHNS, CDR2 SASEGT, per germline. Trimming stripped 7 bases from V and 5 bases from J, with 9 bases between. The CDR3 is 12 residues long.

V usage is TRBV28 and J usage is TRBJ2-7; 7 bases map to TRBD1. The V segment lost 7 bases and the J segment 1 base; nucleotides outside the gene matches: 4. The length of the CDR3 is 13 residues. Germline loops: CDR1 MDHEN, CDR2 SYDVKM. The CDR3 loop reads CASIGTESYEQYF. DNA for the CDR3: TGTGCCAGCATCGGGACAGAGTCCTACGAGCAGTACTTC.

The chain combines TRBV2 with TRBJ1-2, with unresolved D. Looked up from germline, CDR1 is SNHLY and CDR2 is FYNNEI. Between the trimmed V and J ends, which lost 2 bases and 4 bases, there was a span of 23 bases. The CDR3 is made up of 18 amino acids. The CDR3 DNA sequence: TGTGCCAGCAGTGAAAACTTCCCTCCGGGAGGGAAAGGCTATGGCTACACCTTC. It codes for CASSENFPPGGKGYGYTF.

This clone was counted only a few times. V gene TRBV27 combines with J gene TRBJ2-1; TRBD2 aligns across 7 bases. Trimming at V came to 1 base and at J to 4 bases, leaving 4 bases not matched to a gene. The CDR3 is 15 amino acids. Germline V lookup: CDR1 MNHEY, CDR2 SMNVEV (reference sequence). The CDR3 is CASSLFLAEYNEQFF. Here the CDR3 DNA reads TGTGCCAGCAGTTTATTCCTAGCGGAGTACAATGAGCAGTTCTTC.

The chain carries TRBV27 and TRBJ1-5; D uncertain. Looked up from germline, CDR1 is MNHEY and CDR2 is SMNVEV (reference sequence). V was trimmed by 0 bases and J by 6 bases, leaving 9 bases between them. The CDR3 consists of 14 residues. The CDR3 spells CASSLSNPIQPQHF. The CDR3, as DNA: TGTGCCAGCAGTTTATCAAACCCCATTCAGCCCCAGCATTTT.

This clone appeared a few times. This CDR3 reads CASSITGSEETQYF. In DNA form, the CDR3 reads TGTGCCAGTAGTATTACGGGGTCCGAGGAGACCCAGTACTTC. The rearrangement joins TRBV19 to TRBJ2-5; possible D gene TRBD2, 5 bases. CDR3 length: 14 residues. The germline gives CDR1 LNHDA, CDR2 SQIVND (reference sequence). The V and J ends lost 3 bases and 5 bases respectively, with 13 bases between them.

This clone was recorded many times. This chain connects TRBV10-3 to TRBJ1-4; possibly TRBD1 for D (5 bases). The CDR3 runs to 15 residues. V lost 0 bases and J lost 8, with 13 bases in between. Germline CDR1 is ENHRY and CDR2 is SYGVKD. The CDR3 protein is CAISESRGAREKLFF. CDR3 nucleotides: TGTGCCATCAGTGAGTCGCGGGGCGCGAGGGAAAAACTGTTTTTT.

The gene calls are TRBV7-2 and TRBJ1-1; no clear D gene. In germline, CDR1 is SGHTA, CDR2 FQGNSA. The CDR3 is made up of 13 amino acids. Trimming stripped 7 bases from V and 0 bases from J, with 9 bases between. CDR3 sequence reads: CASKGSLNTEAFF. The CDR3 DNA reads as TGTGCCAGCAAAGGCTCGTTGAACACTGAAGCTTTCTTT.

The chain joins TRBV7-2 to TRBJ2-5; D could derive from TRBD1 or TRBD2 (6 bases each). The CDR3 length is 13 residues. Germline CDR1 reads SGHTA; CDR2 reads FQGNSA. The V gene lost 7 bases and the J gene lost 8 bases, with 17 bases spanning the gap. DNA for the CDR3: TGTGCCAGCACAATAGGGGGAGGCAGAACCCAGTACTTC. It is translated as CASTIGGGRTQYF.

A word on this clone: The germline gene is not matched at one end of the junction; a read error may be the cause. The V call is TRBV5-1, the J call TRBJ2-3; D unresolved. This CDR3 is built from 14 residues. The germline CDR1 and CDR2 sequences are SGHRS and YFSETQ. The CDR3 sequence: CASSLVVSKDTQYF. The CDR3 DNA reads as TGCGCCAGCAGCTTGGTCGTTAGCAAAGATACGCAGTATTTT.

This clone was counted between two and nine times. This rearrangement joins TRBV2 to TRBJ2-2; TRBD1 matches at 10 bases. The germline V gene encodes CDR1 SNHLY and CDR2 FYNNEI. V trimming: 3 bases; J trimming: 6 bases; junction bases outside the gene matches: 1. The CDR3 has 14 amino acids. DNA of the CDR3: TGTGCCAGCAGTGATGACAGGGGGCCCGGGGAGCTGTTTTTT. Translated, it gives CASSDDRGPGELFF.

This rearrangement joins TRBV6-6 to TRBJ2-2; no clear D. Germline values: CDR1 MNHNY, CDR2 SVGAGI (reference sequence). V dropped 3 bases and J dropped 5 bases, with 7 bases sitting between them. This CDR3 region has 13 residues. The DNA of the CDR3 is TGTGCCAGCAGTTATCGGGTTACCGGGGAGCTGTTTTTT. Residues: CASSYRVTGELFF.